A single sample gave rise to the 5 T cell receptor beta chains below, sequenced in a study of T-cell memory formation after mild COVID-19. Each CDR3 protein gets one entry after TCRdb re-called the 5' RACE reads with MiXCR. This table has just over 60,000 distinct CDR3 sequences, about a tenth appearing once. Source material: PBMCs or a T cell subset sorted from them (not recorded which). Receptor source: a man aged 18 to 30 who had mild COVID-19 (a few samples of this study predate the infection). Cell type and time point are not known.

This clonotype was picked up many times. The DNA for the CDR3 is TGTGCCAGCAGCGTCGCCAATGAGCAGTTCTTC. Protein product: CASSVANEQFF. The chain carries TRBV9 and TRBJ2-1; D unresolved. This CDR3 spans 11 amino acids. The germline gives CDR1 SGDLS, CDR2 YYNGEE. V dropped 2 bases and J dropped 6 bases, with 3 bases sitting between them.

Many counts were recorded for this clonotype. The CDR3 spells CASSSRDRHYEQYV. The DNA for the CDR3 is TGTGCCAGCAGCTCCCGGGACAGACACTACGAGCAGTACGTC. This rearrangement joins TRBV11-1 to TRBJ2-7; 7 bases agree with TRBD1. Germline CDR1 is SGHAT and CDR2 is FQDESV (reference sequence). The length of the CDR3 is 14 residues. The trim removed 4 bases at V and 3 bases at J, leaving 6 bases unmatched.

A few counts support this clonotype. The CDR3 coding sequence is TGTGCCAGCCAACGGCAGGGGAACACTGAAGCTTTCTTT. Amino acids: CASQRQGNTEAFF. The chain carries TRBV5-5 and TRBJ1-1; maybe TRBD1 (5 bases). This CDR3 is 13 amino acids long. Trimming cost V 7 bases and J 1 base, with 11 bases left between them. Germline CDR1 is SGHKS and CDR2 is YYEKEE (reference sequence). The variable domain in full, completed from reference TRBV5-5 and TRBJ1-1, reads DAGVTQSPTHLIKTRGQQVTLRCSPISGHKSVSWYQQVLGQGPQFIFQYYEKEERGRGNFPDRFSARQFPNYSSELNVNALLLGDSALYLCASQRQGNTEAFFGQGTRLTVV.

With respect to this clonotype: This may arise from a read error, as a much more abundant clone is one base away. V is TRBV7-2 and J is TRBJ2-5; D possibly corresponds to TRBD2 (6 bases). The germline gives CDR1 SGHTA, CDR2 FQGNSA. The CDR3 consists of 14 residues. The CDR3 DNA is TGTGTCAGCAGCCGTGGGGGGACGGCAGAGACCCAGTACTTC. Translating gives CVSSRGGTAETQYF.

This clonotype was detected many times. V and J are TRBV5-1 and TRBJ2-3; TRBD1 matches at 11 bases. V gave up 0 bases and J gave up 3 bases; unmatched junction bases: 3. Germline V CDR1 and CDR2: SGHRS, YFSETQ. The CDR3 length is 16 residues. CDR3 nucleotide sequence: TGCGCCAGCAGCTTGGCCGGGACAGGGGGTACAGATACGCAGTATTTT. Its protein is CASSLAGTGGTDTQYF. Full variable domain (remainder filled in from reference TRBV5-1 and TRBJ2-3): KAGVTQTPRYLIKTRGQQVTLSCSPISGHRSVSWYQQTPGQGLQFLFEYFSETQRNKGNFPGRFSGRQFSNSRSEMNVSTLELGDSALYLCASSLAGTGGTDTQYFGPGTRLTVL.